This T cell receptor beta chain is drawn from a study of cytotoxic CD8 clonotypes in ibrutinib-treated CLL. Study-wide context: Response material was collected after a median 12 months of treatment, range 6 to 36. Productive templates averaged about 250,000 per sample, and productive rearrangements 90,000 to 100,000. Study conclusions and caveats: Baseline values of clonality outstripped age-matched healthy donors and followed circulating CD8+ T-cell counts.

With regard to this clone: What it binds is not known.

The germline V gene has CDR1 SGHTA and CDR2 FQGTGA. The CDR3 is 15 amino acids. V lost 5 bases to trimming and J lost 4 bases; unmatched junction nucleotides: 10. A 1 in 200,000 to 1 in 1 million T cell depth was the sequencing target. Measured with immunoSEQ multiplex PCR; TCRdb has only the in-frame clones, and not every one. The table shows about 200,000 clones, with nearly 80% occurring only once. This rearrangement joins TRBV7-3 to TRBJ2-7; 8 bases map to TRBD1. Material: PBMCs, obtained after 12 months of ibrutinib treatment. The clonotype originates from a human donor with chronic lymphocytic leukemia. DNA for the CDR3: TGTGCCAGCAGCCGAGATGGGACAGGCGCTTACGAGCAGTACTTC. This sequence encodes CASSRDGTGAYEQYF.